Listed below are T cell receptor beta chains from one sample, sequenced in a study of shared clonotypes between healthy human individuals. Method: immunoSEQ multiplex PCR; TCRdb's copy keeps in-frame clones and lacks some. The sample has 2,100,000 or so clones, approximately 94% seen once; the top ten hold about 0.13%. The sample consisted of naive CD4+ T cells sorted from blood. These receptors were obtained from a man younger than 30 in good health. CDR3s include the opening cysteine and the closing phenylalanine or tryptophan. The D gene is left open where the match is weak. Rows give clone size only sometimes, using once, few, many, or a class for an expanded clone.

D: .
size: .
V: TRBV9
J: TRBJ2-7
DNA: TGTGCCAGCAGCCCGAGGGGTATCTGGGCCTACGAGCAGTACTTC
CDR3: CASSPRGIWAYEQYF

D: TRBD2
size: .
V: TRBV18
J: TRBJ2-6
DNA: TGTGCCAGCTCACGACTAGCGGGGACTGGGGCCAACGTCCTGACTTTC
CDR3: CASSRLAGTGANVLTF

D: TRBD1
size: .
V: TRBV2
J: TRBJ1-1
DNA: TGTGCCAGCAGTTTGGACAGGGGGAAGACTGAAGCTTTCTTT
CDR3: CASSLDRGKTEAFF

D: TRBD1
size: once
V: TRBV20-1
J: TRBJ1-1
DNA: TGCAGTGTAACAGGGGACAAAGCTTTCTTT
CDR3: CSVTGDKAFF

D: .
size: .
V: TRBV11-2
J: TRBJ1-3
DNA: TGTGCCAGCAGCTTCACGAGGAGTGGAAACACCATATATTTT
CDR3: CASSFTRSGNTIYF

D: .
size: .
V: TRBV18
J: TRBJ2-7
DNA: TGTGCCAGCTCACCAGCCAGGGGGGCCTACGAGCAGTACTTC
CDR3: CASSPARGAYEQYF

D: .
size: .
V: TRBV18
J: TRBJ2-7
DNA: TGTGCCAGCTCACCTATCGGGGTCTCCTACGAGCAGTACTTC
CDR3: CASSPIGVSYEQYF

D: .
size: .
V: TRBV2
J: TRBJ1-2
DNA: TGTGCCAGCAGTGAATTGGACAGTTTCTATGGCTACACCTTC
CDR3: CASSELDSFYGYTF

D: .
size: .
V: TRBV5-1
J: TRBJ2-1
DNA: TGCGCCAGCAGTTGGGATAGCTCCTACAATGAGCAGTTCTTC
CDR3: CASSWDSSYNEQFF

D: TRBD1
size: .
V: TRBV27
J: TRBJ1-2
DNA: TGTGCCAGCCGGAGGGGGACAGGTTTCTATGGCTACACCTTC
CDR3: CASRRGTGFYGYTF

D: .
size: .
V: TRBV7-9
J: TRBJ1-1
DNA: TGTGCCAGCAGCCTCCGACTCATAACAACGAACACTGAAGCTTTCTTT
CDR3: CASSLRLITTNTEAFF

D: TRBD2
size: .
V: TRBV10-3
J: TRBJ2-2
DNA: TGTGCCATCAGTGGGGGACTAGCGGGAGGGACCGGGGAGCTGTTTTTT
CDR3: CAISGGLAGGTGELFF